This T cell receptor beta chain was sequenced during a study of preoperative IRX-2 immunotherapy in early breast cancer. TCRdb's table, derived via immunoSEQ multiplex PCR, lists solely in-frame clones and lacks some. The table has about 38,000 clones, approximately 85% seen once. This sample's treatment: preoperative locoregional IRX-2 cytokine immunotherapy. Samples came from a phase Ib trial of preoperative locoregional IRX-2 cytokine immunotherapy. This clone appeared a few times. The clonotype originates from a human donor with breast cancer. The starting material was lymph node tissue, obtained after IRX-2 immunotherapy.

DNA of the CDR3: TGTGCCAGCAGTTTGTCCACAGGGGGGAGATCTGGAAACACCATATATTTT. Translating it yields CASSLSTGGRSGNTIYF. The J gene is TRBJ1-3, the V gene TRBV11-3; TRBD1 matches 8 bases. The germline V gene has CDR1 SGHNT and CDR2 YENEEA. V lost 6 bases to trimming and J lost 1 base; unmatched junction nucleotides: 11. This CDR3 comprises 17 residues.